The rows below give T cell receptor beta chains drawn from one sample of a study of T-cell memory formation after mild COVID-19. TCRdb re-called the 5' RACE reads through MiXCR, storing one row per CDR3 protein. The sample carries approximately 99,000 distinct CDR3 sequences, roughly a sixth recorded once. Sequencing was performed on PBMCs or a T cell subset sorted from them (not recorded which). The receptors were gathered from a man aged 18-30 years who had mild COVID-19 (a few samples of this study predate the infection). Cell type and time point are not known. Both conserved end residues are part of each CDR3. D genes are given only for firm matches. Clone sizes are given selectively: once, few, many, or a class where the clone is expanded.

V gene	J gene	clone size	D gene	CDR3 DNA	CDR3 protein
TRBV10-2	TRBJ2-1	-	-	TGCGCCAGCAGTGAGTGGGGGGAAGGAGGTGAGCAGTTCTTC	CASSEWGEGGEQFF
TRBV19	TRBJ2-2	-	TRBD2	TGTGCCACAAGGACTAGCGGGGGGACGAACACCGGGGAGCTGTTTTTT	CATRTSGGTNTGELFF
TRBV7-3	TRBJ2-2	few	TRBD1	TGTGCCAGCAGCTTTCGAGACAGGGTAAACACCGGGGAGCTGTTTTTT	CASSFRDRVNTGELFF
TRBV12-3/TRBV12-4	TRBJ2-3	few	-	TGTGCCAGCAGCCAACAAGGGGGGGCAGATACGCAGTATTTT	CASSQQGGADTQYF
TRBV6-2/TRBV6-3	TRBJ2-3	few	-	TGTGCCAGCAGGAACTGGAGACAGGCTGGCACAGATACGCAGTATTTT	CASRNWRQAGTDTQYF
TRBV5-1	TRBJ2-1	-	-	TGCGCCAGCAGCTTCGGAGGGGGGACCAATGAGCAGTTCTTC	CASSFGGGTNEQFF
TRBV12-3/TRBV12-4	TRBJ2-3	few	-	TGTGCCAGCAGTGTGGGGGTCGCAGATACGCAGTATTTT	CASSVGVADTQYF
TRBV12-3/TRBV12-4	TRBJ2-5	-	TRBD2	TGTGCCAGCAGTTTGGGGGGGATGGGCGAGACCCAGTACTTC	CASSLGGMGETQYF
TRBV12-3/TRBV12-4	TRBJ1-2	-	TRBD1	TGTGCCAGCAGACCGACAGGGAGGGACTATGGCTACACCTTC	CASRPTGRDYGYTF
TRBV6-2/TRBV6-3	TRBJ2-4	-	TRBD2	TGTGCCAGCAGTCCCCCATGGACCAGCGGGGGGGGGACTTCACTGAACATTCAGTACTTC	CASSPPWTSGGGTSLNIQYF
TRBV7-2	TRBJ2-1	-	-	TGTGCCAGCAGCTTCGGAGTCAGCTCCTACAATGAGCAGTTCTTC	CASSFGVSSYNEQFF
TRBV7-2	TRBJ1-1	few	-	TGTGCCAGCAGTTCTATCAGGGATACTGAAGCTTTCTTT	CASSSIRDTEAFF
TRBV20-1	TRBJ2-1	few	TRBD2	TGCAGTGCGAATGGAGGGACTAGCGGTAATGAGCAGTTCTTC	CSANGGTSGNEQFF
TRBV28	TRBJ1-1	few	-	TGTGCCAGCAAAATCCGACTCGACACTGAAGCTTTCTTT	CASKIRLDTEAFF
TRBV12-3/TRBV12-4	TRBJ2-3	few	-	TGTGCCAGCAGACCGGACCGCACAGATACGCAGTATTTT	CASRPDRTDTQYF
TRBV9	TRBJ2-3	few	-	TGTGCCAGCAGCGTACAAAGGTGGGGCACAGATACGCAGTATTTT	CASSVQRWGTDTQYF
TRBV21-1	TRBJ2-3	-	-	TGTGCCAGCAGCAAAGCGCTAGGACTAGCGGGGGGCCGATCGAGCACAGATACGCAGTATTTT	CASSKALGLAGGRSSTDTQYF
TRBV12-3/TRBV12-4	TRBJ2-7	few	-	TGTGCCAGCAGTCCCGGGGGATTTGTGCAGTACTTC	CASSPGGFVQYF
TRBV12-3/TRBV12-4	TRBJ1-5	-	TRBD1	TGTGCCAGCAGTTATAACAGGGGAGGGGGCAATCAGCCCCAGCATTTT	CASSYNRGGGNQPQHF
TRBV20-1	TRBJ2-1	-	-	TGCAGTGCCGTAACCGGCAGGTCGGATGAGCAGTTCTTC	CSAVTGRSDEQFF
TRBV5-5	TRBJ1-1	-	-	TGTGCCAGCAGAACGTTGGGGAGCATGAACACTGAAGCTTTCTTT	CASRTLGSMNTEAFF